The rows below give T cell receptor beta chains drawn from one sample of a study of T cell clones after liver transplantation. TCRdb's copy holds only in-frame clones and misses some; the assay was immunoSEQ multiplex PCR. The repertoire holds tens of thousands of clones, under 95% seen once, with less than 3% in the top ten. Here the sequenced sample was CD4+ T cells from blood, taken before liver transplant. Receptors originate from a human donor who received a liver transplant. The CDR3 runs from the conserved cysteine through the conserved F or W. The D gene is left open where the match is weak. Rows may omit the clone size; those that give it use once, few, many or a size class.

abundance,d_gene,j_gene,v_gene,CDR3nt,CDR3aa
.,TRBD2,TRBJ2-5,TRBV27,TGTGCCAGCAGGCCCACCGGTGGGAGGGCCGCCCAAGAGACCCAGTACTTC,CASRPTGGRAAQETQYF
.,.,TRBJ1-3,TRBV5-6,TGTGCCAGCAGCTTGTACGGAAGCTCTGGAAACACCATATATTTT,CASSLYGSSGNTIYF
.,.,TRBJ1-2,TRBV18,TGTGCCAGCTCACGGGCCTACAGGGACGATGGCTACACCTTC,CASSRAYRDDGYTF
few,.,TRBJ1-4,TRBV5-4,TGTGCCAGCAGCCCTTCACCGGGCGAAGAAAAACTGTTTTTT,CASSPSPGEEKLFF
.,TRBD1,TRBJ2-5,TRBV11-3,TGTGCCAGCAGCATCGGACAGGGGCAACAAGAGACCCAGTACTTC,CASSIGQGQQETQYF
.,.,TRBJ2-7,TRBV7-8,TGTGCCAGCAGCCTCCGGGGCGATAGCGGAACCTACGAGCAGTACTTC,CASSLRGDSGTYEQYF
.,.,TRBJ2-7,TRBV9,TGTGCCAGCAGCGTAGGACTAGATAAAGGCGAGCAGTACTTC,CASSVGLDKGEQYF
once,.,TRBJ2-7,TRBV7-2,TGTGCCAGCAGGCCCCTCCCGGGACGACTCTCCTACGAGCAGTACTTC,CASRPLPGRLSYEQYF
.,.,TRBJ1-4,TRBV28,TGTGCCAGCAGGGGGCGGGAGAATGAAAAACTGTTTTTT,CASRGRENEKLFF
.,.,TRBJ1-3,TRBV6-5,TGTGCCAGCAGTTACTCTAGCGGGCTCGGAAACACCATATATTTT,CASSYSSGLGNTIYF
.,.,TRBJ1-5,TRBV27,TGTGCCTCTAGACCGGGGGCCCTTAGCAATCAGCCCCAGCATTTT,CASRPGALSNQPQHF
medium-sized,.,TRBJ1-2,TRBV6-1,TGTGCCACCAAAGCGGGGACGGGCTACACCTTC,CATKAGTGYTF
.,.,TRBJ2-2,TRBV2,TGTGCCAGGAGGGGGAACACCGGGGAGCTGTTTTTT,CARRGNTGELFF
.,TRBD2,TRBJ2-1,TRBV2,TGTGCCAGCAGTGAAGGGGCTAGCGGGAGGAACAATGAGCAGTTCTTC,CASSEGASGRNNEQFF
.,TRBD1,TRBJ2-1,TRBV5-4,TGTGCCAGCAGCCCGACAGGGAGCTCCTACAATGAGCAGTTCTTC,CASSPTGSSYNEQFF
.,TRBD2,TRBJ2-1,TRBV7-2,TGTGCCAGCAGCTTAGGTCTAGCGGGAAACAATGAGCAGTTCTTC,CASSLGLAGNNEQFF
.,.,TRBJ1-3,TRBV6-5,TGTGCCAGCAGGGGGGCAGGGAACTCTGGAAACACCATATATTTT,CASRGAGNSGNTIYF
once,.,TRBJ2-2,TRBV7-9,TGTGCCAGCAGCTCAGACTGGGTCGCGAACACCGGGGAGCTGTTTTTT,CASSSDWVANTGELFF
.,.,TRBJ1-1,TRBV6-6,TGTGCCAGCGAAGATTCCACTGAAGCTTTCTTT,CASEDSTEAFF
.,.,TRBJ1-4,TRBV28,TGTGCCATACAGGGCAATAATGAAAAACTGTTTTTT,CAIQGNNEKLFF
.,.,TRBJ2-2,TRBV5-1,TGCGCCAGCCGGGACGCGTCATGGGGCGGGGAGCTGTTTTTT,CASRDASWGGELFF
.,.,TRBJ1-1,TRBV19,TGTGCCAGTAGTATAGATCTGGACACTGAAGCTTTCTTT,CASSIDLDTEAFF
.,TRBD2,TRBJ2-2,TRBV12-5,TGTGCTAGTGGTTTGTCGGCTAGCGGGAAGGGGGAGCTGTTTTTT,CASGLSASGKGELFF
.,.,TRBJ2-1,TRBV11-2,TGTGCCAGCAGCCAAACCCGGGGTGAGCAGTTCTTC,CASSQTRGEQFF
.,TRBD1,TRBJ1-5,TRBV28,TGTGCCAGCAGTTCCCTACAGGGGGCCTTTCAGCCCCAGCATTTT,CASSSLQGAFQPQHF
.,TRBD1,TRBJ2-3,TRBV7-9,TGTGCCAGCAGCTCTTACAGGGGTCGGACAGATACGCAGTATTTT,CASSSYRGRTDTQYF
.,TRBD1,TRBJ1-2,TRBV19,TGTGCCAGTAGTTCGACAGGGGGCAACTATGGCTACACCTTC,CASSSTGGNYGYTF